This T cell receptor (beta chain) was identified in a study of blood T cell repertoires in COVID-19. Overall study: Researchers got acute and convalescent COVID-19 samples from the United States, Italy and Spain. Sample material is recorded as cDNA or gDNA derived from T cells, B-cell-depleted T cells, or PBMCs.

The CDR3 runs 15 residues. Trimming shortened V by 2 bases and J by 0 bases, and 10 bases separated the two germline ends. From germline, CDR1 is MNHEY and CDR2 SMNVEV (reference sequence). Original methodology: Cell counts per sample came from amplifying reference gene primers. Sequenced by immunoSEQ multiplex PCR; TCRdb stores in-frame clones only, minus some. V and J calls and clone size are given by that table; D and trimming were obtained from the DNA. The sample lists about 200,000 clones; roughly nine tenths were seen once. The V and J genes are TRBV27 and TRBJ1-1; perhaps TRBD1 as D (5 bases). The sequencing input was peripheral blood. The clonotype was recovered from a man between 60 and 75 years old with active or convalescent COVID-19. CDR3 sequence: CASSLIGHLNTEAFF. The DNA for the CDR3 is TGTGCCAGCAGTTTAATCGGACACCTGAACACTGAAGCTTTCTTT.